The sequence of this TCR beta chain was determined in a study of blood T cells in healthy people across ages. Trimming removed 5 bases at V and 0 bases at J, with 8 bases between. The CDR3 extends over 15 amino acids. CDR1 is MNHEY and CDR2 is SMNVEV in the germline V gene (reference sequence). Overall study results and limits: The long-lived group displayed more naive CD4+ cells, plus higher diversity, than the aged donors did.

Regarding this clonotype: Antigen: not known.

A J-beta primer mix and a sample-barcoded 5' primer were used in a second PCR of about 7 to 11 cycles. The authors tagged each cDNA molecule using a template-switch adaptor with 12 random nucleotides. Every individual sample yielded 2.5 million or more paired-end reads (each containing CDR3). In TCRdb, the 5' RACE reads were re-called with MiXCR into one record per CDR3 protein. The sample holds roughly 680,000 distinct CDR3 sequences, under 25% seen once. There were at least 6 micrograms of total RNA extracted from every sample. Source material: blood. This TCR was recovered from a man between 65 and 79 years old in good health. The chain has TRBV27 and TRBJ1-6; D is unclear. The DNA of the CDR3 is TGTGCCAGCAGTGCCGGGAGCTCCTATAATTCACCCCTCCACTTT. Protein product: CASSAGSSYNSPLHF.